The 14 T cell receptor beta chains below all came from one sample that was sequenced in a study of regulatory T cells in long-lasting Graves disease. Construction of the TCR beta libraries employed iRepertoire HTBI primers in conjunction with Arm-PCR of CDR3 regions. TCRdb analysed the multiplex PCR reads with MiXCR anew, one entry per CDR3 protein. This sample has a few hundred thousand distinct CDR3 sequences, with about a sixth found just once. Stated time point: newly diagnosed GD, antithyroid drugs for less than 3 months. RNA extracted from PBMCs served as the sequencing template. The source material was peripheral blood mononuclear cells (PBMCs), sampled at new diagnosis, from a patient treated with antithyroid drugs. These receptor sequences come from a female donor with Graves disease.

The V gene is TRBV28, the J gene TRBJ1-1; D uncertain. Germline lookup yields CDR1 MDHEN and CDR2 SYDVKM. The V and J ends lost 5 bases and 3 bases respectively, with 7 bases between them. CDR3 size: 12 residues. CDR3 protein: CASSPRYTEAFF. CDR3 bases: TGTGCCAGCAGTCCACGTTACACTGAAGCTTTCTTT.

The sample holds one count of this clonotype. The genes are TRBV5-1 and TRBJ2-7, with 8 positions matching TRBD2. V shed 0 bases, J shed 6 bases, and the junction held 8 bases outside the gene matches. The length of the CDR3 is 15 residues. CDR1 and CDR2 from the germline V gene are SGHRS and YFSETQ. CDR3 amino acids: CASSLELSGGGEQYF. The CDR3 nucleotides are TGCGCCAGCAGCTTGGAACTTTCGGGAGGGGGCGAGCAGTACTTC.

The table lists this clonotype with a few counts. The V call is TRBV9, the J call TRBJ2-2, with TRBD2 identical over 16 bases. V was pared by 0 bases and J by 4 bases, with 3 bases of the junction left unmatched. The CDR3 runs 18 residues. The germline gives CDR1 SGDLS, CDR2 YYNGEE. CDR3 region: CASSVEGTSGRATGELFF. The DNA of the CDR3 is TGTGCCAGCAGCGTAGAGGGGACTAGCGGGAGGGCCACCGGGGAGCTGTTTTTT.

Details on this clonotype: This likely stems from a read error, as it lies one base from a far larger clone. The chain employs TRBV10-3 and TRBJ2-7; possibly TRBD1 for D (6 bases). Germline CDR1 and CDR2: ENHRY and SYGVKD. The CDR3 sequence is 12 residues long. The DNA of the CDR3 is TGTGCCAGCAGTGACAGGTACAATGAGCAGTACTTC. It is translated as CASSDRYNEQYF.

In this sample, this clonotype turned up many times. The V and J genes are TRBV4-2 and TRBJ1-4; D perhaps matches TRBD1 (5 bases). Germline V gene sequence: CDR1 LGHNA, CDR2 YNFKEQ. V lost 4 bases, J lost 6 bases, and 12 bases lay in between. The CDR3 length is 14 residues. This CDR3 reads CASSPGTSDEKLFF. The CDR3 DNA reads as TGTGCCAGCAGCCCCGGGACGTCGGATGAAAAACTGTTTTTT.

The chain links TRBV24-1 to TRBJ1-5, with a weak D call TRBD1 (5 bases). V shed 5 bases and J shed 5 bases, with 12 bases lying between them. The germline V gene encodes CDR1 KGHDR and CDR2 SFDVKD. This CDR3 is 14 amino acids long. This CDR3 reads CATSGPREDQPQHF. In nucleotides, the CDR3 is TGTGCCACCAGTGGTCCCAGGGAGGATCAGCCCCAGCATTTT.

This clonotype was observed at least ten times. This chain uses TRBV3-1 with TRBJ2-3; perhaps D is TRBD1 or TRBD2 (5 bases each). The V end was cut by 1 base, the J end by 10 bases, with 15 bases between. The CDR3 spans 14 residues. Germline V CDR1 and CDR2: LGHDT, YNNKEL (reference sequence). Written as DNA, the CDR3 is TGTGCCAGCAGCCAAGGGGGGACCCCCGATGCGCAGTATTTT. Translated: CASSQGGTPDAQYF.

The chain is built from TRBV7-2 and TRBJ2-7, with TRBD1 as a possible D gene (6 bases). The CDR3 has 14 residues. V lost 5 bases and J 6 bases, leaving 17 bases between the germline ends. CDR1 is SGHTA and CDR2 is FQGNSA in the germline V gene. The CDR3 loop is CASSVDNGQFEQYF. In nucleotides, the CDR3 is TGTGCCAGCAGCGTCGATAACGGACAGTTCGAGCAGTACTTC.

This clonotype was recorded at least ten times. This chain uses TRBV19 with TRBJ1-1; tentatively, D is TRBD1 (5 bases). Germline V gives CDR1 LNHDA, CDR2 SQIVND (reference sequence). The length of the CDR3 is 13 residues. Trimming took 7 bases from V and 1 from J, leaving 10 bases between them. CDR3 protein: CASNRQANTEAFF. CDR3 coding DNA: TGTGCCAGTAACAGGCAGGCGAACACTGAAGCTTTCTTT.

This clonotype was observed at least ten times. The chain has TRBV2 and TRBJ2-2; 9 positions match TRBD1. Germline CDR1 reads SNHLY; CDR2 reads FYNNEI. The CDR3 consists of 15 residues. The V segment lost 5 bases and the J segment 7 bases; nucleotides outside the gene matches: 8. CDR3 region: CASSPRDRDSGELFF. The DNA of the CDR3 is TGTGCCAGCAGTCCCCGGGACAGGGACAGCGGGGAGCTGTTTTTT.

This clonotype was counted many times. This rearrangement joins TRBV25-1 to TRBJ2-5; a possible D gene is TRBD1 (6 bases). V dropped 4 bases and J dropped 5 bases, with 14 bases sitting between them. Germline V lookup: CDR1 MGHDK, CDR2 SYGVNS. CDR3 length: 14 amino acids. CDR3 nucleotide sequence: TGTGCCAGCAGTGCGGCAGGGGCTCGGGAGACCCAGTACTTC. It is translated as CASSAAGARETQYF.

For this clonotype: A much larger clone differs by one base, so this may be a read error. The CDR3 protein is CASSYSMGGRNPIRYF. CDR3 nucleotide sequence: TGTGCCAGCAGTTACTCGATGGGGGGCAGGAATCCCATTCGGTACTTC. This chain uses TRBV6-4 with TRBJ2-4, with D perhaps assigned TRBD1 or TRBD2 (6 bases each). The CDR3 length is 16 residues. Per germline, CDR1 MRHNA and CDR2 SNTAGT.

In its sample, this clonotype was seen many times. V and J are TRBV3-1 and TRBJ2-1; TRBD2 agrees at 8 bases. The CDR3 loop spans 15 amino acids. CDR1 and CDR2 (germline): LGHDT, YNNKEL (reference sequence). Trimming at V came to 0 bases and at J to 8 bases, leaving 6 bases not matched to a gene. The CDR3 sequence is CASSQDPLAGYEQFF. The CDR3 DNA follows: TGTGCCAGCAGCCAAGATCCCCTAGCGGGCTATGAGCAGTTCTTC.

The CDR3 DNA sequence: TGTGCTAGCGACCGGCCTGCGGTAGGGTATGGCTACACCTTC. This encodes CASDRPAVGYGYTF. The chain links TRBV12-5 to TRBJ1-2; the D is unclear. V gave up 9 bases and J gave up 5 bases, with 19 bases separating them. The CDR3 extends over 14 amino acids. Germline V gene lookup returns CDR1 LGHNT and CDR2 FRNRAP.